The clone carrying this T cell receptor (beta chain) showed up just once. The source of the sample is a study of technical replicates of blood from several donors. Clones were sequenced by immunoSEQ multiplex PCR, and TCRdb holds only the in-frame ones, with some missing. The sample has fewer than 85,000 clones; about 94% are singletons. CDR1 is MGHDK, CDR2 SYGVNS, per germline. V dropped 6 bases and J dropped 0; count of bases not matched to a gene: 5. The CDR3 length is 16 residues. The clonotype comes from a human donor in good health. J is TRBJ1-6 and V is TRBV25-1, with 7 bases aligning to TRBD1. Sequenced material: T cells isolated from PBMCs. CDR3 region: CASRTGLSSYNSPLHF. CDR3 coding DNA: TGTGCCAGCAGGACAGGGCTCAGCTCCTATAATTCACCCCTCCACTTT.